This T cell receptor beta chain was captured in a study of CD8 T cells in Susac syndrome. RNA totalling roughly 0.45 to 1 ug underwent reverse transcription with random hexamers. TCR beta CDR3 was amplified by immunoSEQ multiplex PCR. This amplification extended across 54 Vbeta and 13 Jbeta segments. MiXCR, run by TCRdb on the immunoSEQ multiplex PCR reads, gives a single entry per CDR3 protein. The repertoire holds some 150,000 distinct CDR3 sequences, with 85% to 95% as singletons. Germline values: CDR1 SGHNT, CDR2 YYREEE (reference sequence). Between the trimmed V and J ends, which lost 4 bases and 0 bases, there was a span of 17 bases. The CDR3 covers 16 residues. Sequencing of TCR beta was carried out in blood CD8+ and CD4+ T cells. The multiple sclerosis controls were treatment-naive patients, and their relapsing-remitting disease was stable or active. Through negative isolation, CD4+ and CD8+ T cells were obtained, while TEMRA cells were enriched using FACS.

Sequenced material: CD8+ T cells from PBMCs. The chain links TRBV5-4 to TRBJ2-7, with D perhaps matching TRBD1 (5 bases). This TCR derives from a human donor with multiple sclerosis. The CDR3 spells CASSPTAFPDSYEQYF. The CDR3, as DNA: TGTGCCAGCAGCCCGACAGCCTTTCCGGACTCCTACGAGCAGTACTTC.